The clone carrying this TCR beta chain has a handful of counts. The antigen is undetermined. Conversion of TCR transcripts into cDNA relied on 5'RACE template switching, which added a universal primer site and UMIs. MiXCR was run by TCRdb on the 5' RACE reads, yielding one entry per CDR3 protein. The data contain 300,000 or so distinct CDR3 sequences, about an eighth of them singletons. The entry originates in a study of T cells after yellow fever vaccination. Study outcomes and limitations: A minor fraction of clonotypes spanned both CD4 and CD8 compartments. Once the booster was given, most primary-vaccination clones reappeared, at 95% to 97% for CD4 and roughly 86% for CD8.

This CDR3 comprises 13 residues. V shed 6 bases and J shed 5 bases, with 10 bases lying between them. The chain is built from TRBV12-3 or TRBV12-4 and TRBJ2-2; D ambiguous. Source: CD4+ T cells sorted from PBMCs, taken 45 days after the yellow fever booster vaccination. The origin of this receptor is a man aged 25 to 40 who received the YFV17D yellow fever vaccine. CDR3 residues: CASSSTLTGELFF. The DNA for the CDR3 is TGTGCCAGCAGCTCAACACTTACCGGGGAGCTGTTTTTT.